Following are 17 T cell receptor beta chains from one sample sequenced in a study of T cells after yellow fever vaccination. TCRdb ran MiXCR on the 5' RACE reads and lists one entry per CDR3 protein. This table has a few hundred thousand distinct CDR3 sequences, approximately 5.2% appearing once. The sample in question was CD4+ T cells sorted from PBMCs, obtained on the day of the yellow fever booster vaccination. Source of these receptors: a man aged 18 to 35 who received the YFV17D yellow fever vaccine.

CDR3 region: CASSFLTPGTSGQETQYF. CDR3 DNA sequence: TGTGCCAGCAGTTTCCTCACCCCTGGGACTAGCGGCCAAGAGACCCAGTACTTC. The rearrangement links TRBV12-3 or TRBV12-4 to TRBJ2-5; 11 nucleotides match TRBD2. CDR3 length: 18 residues. V was pared by 3 bases and J by 1 base, with 10 bases of the junction left unmatched.

The table lists this clonotype with a few counts. The chain employs TRBV15 and TRBJ1-2; 8 bases map to TRBD1. The CDR3 is made up of 13 amino acids. The germline V gene encodes CDR1 LNHNV and CDR2 YYDKDF (reference sequence). Trimming cost V 5 bases and J 3 bases; bases outside gene matches: 2. CDR3 coding DNA: TGTGCCACCAGCCCGACAGGGGACTATGGCTACACCTTC. This translates into CATSPTGDYGYTF.

This clonotype was picked up many times. The chain employs TRBV18 and TRBJ1-1, with TRBD1 matching over 7 bases. The trim removed 3 bases at V and 2 bases at J, leaving 12 bases unmatched. CDR3 size: 17 residues. The germline CDR1 and CDR2 sequences are KGHSH and LQKENI. For the CDR3, the DNA is TGTGCCAGCTCACCCGGGGAGGGGGCGCTGATAAACACTGAAGCTTTCTTT. Translating it yields CASSPGEGALINTEAFF. The complete variable domain, with remaining parts taken from reference TRBV18 and TRBJ1-1, reads NAGVMQNPRHLVRRRGQEARLRCSPMKGHSHVYWYRQLPEEGLKFMVYLQKENIIDESGMPKERFSAEFPKEGPSILRIQQVVRGDSAAYFCASSPGEGALINTEAFFGQGTRLTVV.

This clonotype was counted only a few times. The chain joins TRBV5-1 to TRBJ1-1; 7 bases match TRBD1. Germline lookup yields CDR1 SGHRS and CDR2 YFSETQ. The CDR3 is made up of 14 amino acids. V lost 7 bases, J lost 1 base, and 7 bases stayed unmatched. The CDR3 nucleotides read TGCGCCAGCTCTCAGGGGGGTCCGAACACTGAAGCTTTCTTT. It specifies CASSQGGPNTEAFF. Combining the CDR3 with reference TRBV5-1 and TRBJ1-1 gives the whole variable domain KAGVTQTPRYLIKTRGQQVTLSCSPISGHRSVSWYQQTPGQGLQFLFEYFSETQRNKGNFPGRFSGRQFSNSRSEMNVSTLELGDSALYLCASSQGGPNTEAFFGQGTRLTVV.

This clonotype was counted a few times. The V gene is TRBV6-2 or TRBV6-3, the J gene TRBJ1-6; D gene uncertain. The CDR3 runs 13 residues. V lost 4 bases and J lost 9, with 10 bases in between. Germline loops: CDR1 MNHEY, CDR2 SVGEGT. CDR3 sequence reads: CASSFLRRSPLHF. The CDR3 DNA is TGTGCCAGCAGTTTTTTGCGGCGTTCACCCCTCCACTTT.

This clonotype was found once. A much larger clone differs by one base, so this may be a read error. The chain recombines TRBV7-9 with TRBJ2-4; D gene ambiguous. The CDR3 extends over 15 amino acids. Germline V gene lookup returns CDR1 SEHNR and CDR2 FQNEAQ (reference sequence). The CDR3, as DNA: TGTGCCAGCATCTTAGGCGTCGGGCAGCAAAACATTCAGTACTTC. Its protein product is CASILGVGQQNIQYF.

The chain joins TRBV5-1 to TRBJ2-2, with 7 bases matching TRBD2. This CDR3 region has 16 residues. The V gene's germline CDR1 is SGHRS and CDR2 YFSETQ. Trimming at V came to 4 bases and at J to 6 bases, leaving 12 bases not matched to a gene. The DNA of the CDR3 is TGCGCCAGCAGCCCGGGGGGACGTCACGGTCCCGGGGAGCTGTTTTTT. Translating it yields CASSPGGRHGPGELFF. The full variable domain, with the rest looked up from reference TRBV5-1 and TRBJ2-2, is KAGVTQTPRYLIKTRGQQVTLSCSPISGHRSVSWYQQTPGQGLQFLFEYFSETQRNKGNFPGRFSGRQFSNSRSEMNVSTLELGDSALYLCASSPGGRHGPGELFFGEGSRLTVL.

The chain uses TRBV20-1 and TRBJ2-5; 10 bases are shared with TRBD2. J lost 3 bases, V lost 6 bases, and 4 bases had no gene match. The CDR3 has 13 residues. Germline lookup yields CDR1 DFQATT and CDR2 SNEGSKA (reference sequence). This CDR3 is CSARGLAEETQYF. The CDR3 DNA reads as TGCAGTGCGCGTGGACTAGCGGAAGAGACCCAGTACTTC.

Many counts were recorded for this clonotype. The rearrangement links TRBV6-1 to TRBJ1-2; 8 bases map to TRBD1. The V gene end was trimmed by 7 bases and the J gene end by 4 bases; junction bases not matched to a gene: 8. This CDR3 comprises 14 residues. The germline V gene encodes CDR1 MNHNS and CDR2 SASEGT. In DNA form, the CDR3 reads TGTGCCAGCATTTCCGGACAGGGCAGCTATGGCTACACCTTC. It codes for CASISGQGSYGYTF.

This clonotype was seen more than once but under ten times. The chain carries TRBV28 and TRBJ2-1, with D maybe TRBD1 (8 bases). V lost 4 bases and J 8 bases, leaving 18 bases between the germline ends. Germline V CDR1 and CDR2: MDHEN, SYDVKM. The CDR3 loop spans 15 amino acids. The DNA of the CDR3 is TGTGCCAGCAGTTATACAGGGGGGGGTGTTCATGAGCAGTTCTTC. Protein: CASSYTGGGVHEQFF.

This clonotype came up a few times. The chain has TRBV6-5 and TRBJ1-6, with D possibly matching TRBD1 (5 bases). CDR1 is MNHEY, CDR2 SVGAGI, per germline. Trimming stripped 5 bases from V and 0 bases from J, with 5 bases between. The CDR3 length is 14 residues. The CDR3 region has the DNA TGTGCCAGCAGTGGACACTCCTATAATTCACCCCTCCACTTT. Residues: CASSGHSYNSPLHF.

The chain couples TRBV19 to TRBJ1-5, with no clear D. The CDR3 spans 14 residues. V gave up 7 bases and J gave up 4 bases, with 14 bases separating them. Germline CDR1 is LNHDA and CDR2 is SQIVND (reference sequence). CDR3 coding DNA: TGTGCCAGTAATCAGGAGGTGAGAAATCAGCCCCAGCATTTT. Its protein is CASNQEVRNQPQHF.

This clonotype appeared many times. This chain connects TRBV4-3 to TRBJ1-6, with D possibly TRBD1 on 6 matching bases. V lost 4 bases and J 8 bases, leaving 12 bases between the germline ends. Germline CDR1 and CDR2: LGHNA and YSLEER. The CDR3 sequence is 14 residues long. DNA of the CDR3: TGCGCCAGCAGCCGTACAGGGACTGATTCACCCCTCCACTTT. Translation gives CASSRTGTDSPLHF.

Ten or more counts support this clonotype. The chain couples TRBV28 to TRBJ2-4; 10 nucleotides agree with TRBD1. This CDR3 is 13 amino acids long. Germline values: CDR1 MDHEN, CDR2 SYDVKM. J lost 7 bases, V lost 6 bases, and 3 bases had no gene match. The CDR3 sequence is CASSRQGANIQYF. CDR3 bases: TGTGCCAGCAGCCGACAGGGGGCGAACATTCAGTACTTC.

Here the CDR3 reads CASSPVLGAEAFF. CDR3 DNA: TGTGCCAGCTCACCGGTCCTGGGCGCTGAAGCTTTCTTT. The chain is built from TRBV18 and TRBJ1-1; no definite D call. With 3 bases removed from V and 6 bases from J, the gap between germline ends came to 11 bases. This CDR3 is built from 13 residues. Germline V gene data show CDR1 as KGHSH and CDR2 as LQKENI.

This clonotype showed up just a few times. The rearrangement uses TRBV2 and TRBJ2-7; D may be TRBD2 (5 bases). V was shortened by 2 bases and J by 6 bases, with 11 bases between the two germline ends. From germline, CDR1 is SNHLY and CDR2 FYNNEI. The CDR3 has 13 amino acids. The CDR3 bases are TGTGCCAGCAGTGAAAGGACTCCTAGCGAGCAGTACGTC. This encodes CASSERTPSEQYV.

This clonotype has more than one count but fewer than ten. The genes are TRBV11-2 and TRBJ2-2, with a tentative D call TRBD2 (5 bases). In germline, CDR1 is SGHAT, CDR2 FQNNGV. The V and J ends lost 4 bases and 1 base respectively, with 10 bases between them. The CDR3 contains 15 residues. The CDR3 here is CASSSEGWNTGELFF. DNA for the CDR3: TGTGCCAGCAGCTCAGAGGGTTGGAACACCGGGGAGCTGTTTTTT.